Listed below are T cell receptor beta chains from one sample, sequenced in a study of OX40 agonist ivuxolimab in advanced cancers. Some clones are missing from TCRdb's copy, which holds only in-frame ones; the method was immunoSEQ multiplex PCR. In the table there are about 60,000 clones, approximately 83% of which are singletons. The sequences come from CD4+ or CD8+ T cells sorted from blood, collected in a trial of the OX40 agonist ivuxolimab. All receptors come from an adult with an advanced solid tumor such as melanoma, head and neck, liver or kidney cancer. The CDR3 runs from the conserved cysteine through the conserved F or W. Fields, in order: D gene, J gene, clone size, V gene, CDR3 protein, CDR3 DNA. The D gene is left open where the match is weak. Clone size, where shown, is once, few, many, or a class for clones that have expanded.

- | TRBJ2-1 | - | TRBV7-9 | CASSLDGPSDNEQFF | TGTGCCAGCAGCTTAGACGGGCCTTCGGATAATGAGCAGTTCTTC
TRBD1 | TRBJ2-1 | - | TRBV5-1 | CASSLRGPLNEQFF | TGCGCCAGCAGCTTAAGGGGGCCCCTCAATGAGCAGTTCTTC
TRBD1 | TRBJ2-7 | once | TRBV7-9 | CASSSTGGTRYEQYF | TGTGCCAGCAGCTCAACAGGGGGGACCCGCTACGAGCAGTACTTC
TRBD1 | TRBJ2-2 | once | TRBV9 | CASSVTGANTGELFF | TGTGCCAGCAGCGTAACAGGGGCGAACACCGGGGAGCTGTTTTTT
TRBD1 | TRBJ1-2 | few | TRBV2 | CASSGQGYYGYTF | TGTGCCAGCAGTGGACAGGGATACTATGGCTACACCTTC
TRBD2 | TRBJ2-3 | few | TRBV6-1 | CASSDRRGDTDTQYF | TGTGCCAGCAGTGATCGACGGGGGGACACAGATACGCAGTATTTT
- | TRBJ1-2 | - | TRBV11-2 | CASSPGGVVYGYTF | TGTGCCAGCAGCCCCGGTGGGGTTGTTTATGGCTACACCTTC
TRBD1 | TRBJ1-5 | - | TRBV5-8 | CASSQAGTGVNQPQHF | TGTGCCAGCAGCCAGGCGGGAACAGGGGTCAATCAGCCCCAGCATTTT
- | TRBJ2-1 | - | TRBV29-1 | CSVEDSRYSYNEQFF | TGCAGCGTTGAAGACAGTAGATACTCCTACAATGAGCAGTTCTTC
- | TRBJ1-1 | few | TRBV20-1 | CSARMNTEAFF | TGCAGTGCTAGGATGAACACTGAAGCTTTCTTT
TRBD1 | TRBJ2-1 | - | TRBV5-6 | CASSLTKKGQGKYNEQFF | TGTGCCAGCAGCTTGACGAAGAAGGGACAGGGCAAATACAATGAGCAGTTCTTC
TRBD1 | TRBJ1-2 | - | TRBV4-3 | CASSHTDRGMFFPGYTF | TGCGCCAGCAGCCACACGGACAGGGGTATGTTCTTTCCTGGCTACACCTTC
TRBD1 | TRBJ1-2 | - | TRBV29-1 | CSVEDRGRFGYTF | TGCAGCGTTGAAGACAGGGGGCGATTTGGCTACACCTTC
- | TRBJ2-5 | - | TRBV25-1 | CASSLRVGSETQYF | TGTGCCAGCAGTCTACGGGTGGGGTCAGAGACCCAGTACTTC
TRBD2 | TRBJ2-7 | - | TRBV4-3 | CASSPLLAGEDEQYF | TGCGCCAGCAGCCCCCTACTAGCGGGGGAGGACGAGCAGTACTTC
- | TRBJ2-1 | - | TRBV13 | CASSLGSSYNEQFF | TGTGCCAGCAGCCTAGGAAGCTCCTACAATGAGCAGTTCTTC
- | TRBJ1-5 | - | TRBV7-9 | CASSLEVGSNQPQHF | TGTGCCAGCAGCTTAGAGGTGGGGAGCAATCAGCCCCAGCATTTT
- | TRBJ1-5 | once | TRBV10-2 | CASKDLGNQPQHF | TGCGCCAGCAAGGACCTGGGCAATCAGCCCCAGCATTTT
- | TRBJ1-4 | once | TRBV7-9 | CASSFEGVRGKLFF | TGTGCCAGCAGCTTTGAGGGAGTGCGGGGAAAACTGTTTTTT
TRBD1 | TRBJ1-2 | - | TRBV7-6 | CASSPGQGVDGYTF | TGTGCCAGCAGCCCGGGACAGGGGGTCGATGGCTACACCTTC
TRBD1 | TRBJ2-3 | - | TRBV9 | CASSVVHGTGLTDTQYF | TGTGCCAGCAGCGTAGTGCACGGGACAGGTCTCACAGATACGCAGTATTTT
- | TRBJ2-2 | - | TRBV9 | CASSVGGYTYGHTGELFF | TGTGCCAGCAGCGTAGGTGGGTACACCTACGGGCACACCGGGGAGCTGTTTTTT
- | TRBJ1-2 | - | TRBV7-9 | CASSLGGTDYGYTF | TGTGCCAGCAGCCTCGGGGGGACCGACTATGGCTACACCTTC
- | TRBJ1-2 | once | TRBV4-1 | CASSQFSGDSGYTF | TGCGCCAGCAGCCAGTTTTCAGGGGATAGTGGCTACACCTTC
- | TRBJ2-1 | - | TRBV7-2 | CASSSGVVDNEQFF | TGTGCCAGCAGCTCGGGGGTGGTTGACAATGAGCAGTTCTTC
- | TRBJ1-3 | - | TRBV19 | CASSIGQGMGNTIYF | TGTGCCAGTAGTATAGGCCAGGGAATGGGAAACACCATATATTTT
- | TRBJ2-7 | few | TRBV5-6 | CASSLVPYEQYF | TGTGCCAGCAGCTTGGTCCCTTACGAGCAGTACTTC
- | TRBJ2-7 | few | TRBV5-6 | CASSPPPGAYEQYF | TGTGCCAGCAGCCCGCCGCCGGGCGCGTACGAGCAGTACTTC
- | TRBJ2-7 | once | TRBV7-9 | CASSLVGGAYEQYF | TGTGCCAGCAGCTTAGTGGGTGGTGCCTACGAGCAGTACTTC
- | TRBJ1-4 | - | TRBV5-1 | CASAELTNEKLFF | TGCGCCAGTGCGGAGCTCACCAATGAAAAACTGTTTTTT
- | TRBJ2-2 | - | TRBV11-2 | CASIPKSQLTVQGGELFF | TGTGCCAGCATCCCTAAGTCCCAGTTGACCGTTCAAGGCGGGGAGCTGTTTTTT
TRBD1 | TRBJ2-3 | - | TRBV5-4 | CATSMGDRPGTDTQYF | TGTGCCACCTCCATGGGGGACAGGCCTGGCACAGATACGCAGTATTTT
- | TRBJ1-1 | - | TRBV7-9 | CASSLVGEAFF | TGTGCCAGCAGCTTGGTAGGTGAAGCTTTCTTT
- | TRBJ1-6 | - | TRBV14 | CASSHRGRNSPLHF | TGTGCCAGCAGCCACAGGGGTAGGAATTCACCCCTCCACTTT
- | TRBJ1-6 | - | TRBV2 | CASSDDSLSSYNSPLHF | TGTGCCAGCAGTGACGACAGCTTGAGCTCCTATAATTCACCCCTCCACTTT
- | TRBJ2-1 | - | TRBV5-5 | CASSLGGRINEQFF | TGTGCCAGCAGCTTGGGGGGACGCATCAATGAGCAGTTCTTC
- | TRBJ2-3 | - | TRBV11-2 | CASSLPPDTQYF | TGTGCCAGCAGCTTGCCCCCAGATACGCAGTATTTT
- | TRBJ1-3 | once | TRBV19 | CASSIVLGAGNTIYF | TGTGCCAGTAGTATAGTTCTGGGTGCAGGAAACACCATATATTTT
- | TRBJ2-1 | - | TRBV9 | CASSEGSSYNEQFF | TGTGCCAGCAGCGAGGGTAGCTCCTACAATGAGCAGTTCTTC
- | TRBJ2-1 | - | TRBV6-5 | CASRIYGTLDEQFF | TGTGCCAGCAGGATATACGGCACCTTGGATGAGCAGTTCTTC
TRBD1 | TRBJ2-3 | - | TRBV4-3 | CASSQLDRVPPDTQYF | TGCGCCAGCAGCCAACTGGACAGGGTCCCCCCAGATACGCAGTATTTT
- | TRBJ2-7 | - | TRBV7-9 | CASSNAAWQRAYEQYF | TGTGCCAGCAGCAATGCGGCGTGGCAGCGGGCCTACGAGCAGTACTTC
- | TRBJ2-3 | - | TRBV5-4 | CASSGEGTTQYF | TGTGCCAGCAGCGGGGAGGGGACAACGCAGTATTTT
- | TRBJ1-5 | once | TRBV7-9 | CASSLGVGAQPQHF | TGTGCCAGCAGCTTAGGGGTTGGGGCTCAGCCCCAGCATTTT
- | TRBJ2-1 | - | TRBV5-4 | CASSSWDKGHEQFF | TGTGCCAGCAGCTCCTGGGACAAAGGCCATGAGCAGTTCTTC
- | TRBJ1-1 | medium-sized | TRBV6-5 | CASSYSANTEAFF | TGTGCCAGCAGTTACTCGGCGAACACTGAAGCTTTCTTT
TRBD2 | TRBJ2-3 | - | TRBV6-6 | CASGLAERGVTDTQYF | TGTGCCAGCGGGCTTGCGGAGCGGGGGGTCACAGATACGCAGTATTTT
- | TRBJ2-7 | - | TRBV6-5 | CASSYWGEQYF | TGTGCCAGCAGTTACTGGGGCGAGCAGTACTTC
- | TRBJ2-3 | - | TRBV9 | CASSVWGDSTDTQYF | TGTGCCAGCAGCGTATGGGGGGATAGCACAGATACGCAGTATTTT